This T cell receptor beta chain was sequenced for a study of blood T cell repertoires in COVID-19. V was trimmed by 0 bases and J by 0 bases, leaving 6 bases between them. CDR1 SGHDT and CDR2 YYEEEE come from the germline V gene. The CDR3 is 14 residues long. The method was immunoSEQ multiplex PCR; TCRdb's version includes in-frame clones alone and lacks a portion of them. The table shows 200,000 or so clones, with roughly 84% occurring only once. Sequencing was carried out using PBMCs or T cells enriched from blood (not recorded which). This clonotype was sampled from a man in his forties or fifties who had recovered from COVID-19. The chain couples TRBV5-6 to TRBJ1-1; D is ambiguous. CDR3 sequence (DNA): TGTGCCAGCAGCTTGGCCCTACTGAACACTGAAGCTTTCTTT. Amino acid sequence: CASSLALLNTEAFF.